The 17 T cell receptor beta chains given below trace back to one sample, sequenced in a study of T cell repertoires in cytomegalovirus infection. A single record per CDR3 protein comes from TCRdb applying MiXCR to the reads. The repertoire has around 350,000 distinct CDR3 sequences, 18% of them found once; the top ten carry under 9%. The material sequenced was PBMCs. These receptors were taken from a human donor in good health (CMV status not recorded). Some clones in this sample may be carry-over from other donors' samples.

CDR3 coding DNA: TGTGCTAGTGGTTTGACCCGGACTAGTCGGACCATAGCCGGGGAGCTGTTTTTT. Translated, it gives CASGLTRTSRTIAGELFF. The rearrangement joins TRBV12-5 to TRBJ2-2; TRBD2 agrees at 7 bases. The length of the CDR3 is 18 residues. Germline V gives CDR1 LGHNT, CDR2 FRNRAP. V shed 2 bases, J shed 6 bases, and the junction held 15 bases outside the gene matches.

This clonotype was detected ten times or more. This sequence joins TRBV27 and TRBJ1-1, with 7 bases matching TRBD1. This CDR3 is built from 15 residues. Germline CDR1 and CDR2: MNHEY and SMNVEV (reference sequence). Trimming removed 6 bases from V and 6 bases from J; junction bases left unmatched: 13. The CDR3 DNA reads TGTGCCAGCAGCACTCGGACAGGCCACGGGGCTGAAGCTTTCTTT. Protein sequence: CASSTRTGHGAEAFF.

There are many counts of this clonotype. The CDR3 DNA is TGTGCCAGCACGACTAGCGTAAAACAAGAGACCCAGTACTTC. This codes for CASTTSVKQETQYF. The chain has TRBV12-3 or TRBV12-4 and TRBJ2-5; TRBD2 aligns across 8 bases. This CDR3 has 14 residues. Trimming removed 7 bases from V and 2 bases from J; junction bases left unmatched: 6.

This clonotype was picked up many times. The V gene is TRBV7-2, the J gene TRBJ2-5, with D tentatively TRBD1 (5 bases). The germline gives CDR1 SGHTA, CDR2 FQGNSA. V lost 5 bases, J lost 4 bases, and 11 bases lay in between. This CDR3 is 13 amino acids long. The CDR3 spells CASSGKGLETQYF. CDR3 in DNA: TGTGCCAGCAGCGGGAAGGGGTTAGAGACCCAGTACTTC.

This clonotype was detected ten times or more. The V and J genes are TRBV28 and TRBJ1-1, with 11 bases matching TRBD1. V lost 7 bases, J lost 0 bases, and 10 bases stayed unmatched. CDR1 is MDHEN and CDR2 is SYDVKM in the germline V gene. There are 17 residues in the CDR3. CDR3 in amino acids: CASTFWTGGLLNTEAFF. The DNA for the CDR3 is TGTGCCAGCACCTTCTGGACAGGGGGCTTACTGAACACTGAAGCTTTCTTT.

The gene calls are TRBV20-1 and TRBJ2-3; 15 nucleotides agree with TRBD2. This CDR3 contains 15 residues. Germline CDR1 DFQATT, CDR2 SNEGSKA (reference sequence). V gave up 6 bases and J gave up 6 bases; unmatched junction bases: 7. In DNA form, the CDR3 reads TGCAGTGCCACGGGACTAGCGGGGGGTAGGGATACGCAGTATTTT. This gives the protein CSATGLAGGRDTQYF.

This clonotype was seen many times. The chain is built from TRBV6-1 and TRBJ2-1; the D call may be TRBD1 or TRBD2 (6 bases each). This CDR3 comprises 13 residues. Germline V gene lookup returns CDR1 MNHNS and CDR2 SASEGT. Between the trimmed V and J ends, which lost 8 bases and 5 bases, there was a span of 13 bases. The DNA of the CDR3 is TGTGCCAGCGGGGGGCAGTGGAACAATGAGCAGTTCTTC. Residues: CASGGQWNNEQFF.

This clonotype was found many times. J is TRBJ2-5 and V is TRBV7-2; maybe TRBD1 (6 bases). CDR1 is SGHTA and CDR2 is FQGNSA in the germline V gene. This CDR3 comprises 13 residues. Trimming shortened V by 5 bases and J by 9 bases, and 16 bases separated the two germline ends. The CDR3 DNA sequence: TGTGCCAGCAGCCGAGAGAAGGGGGAGTCCCAGTACTTC. Protein sequence: CASSREKGESQYF.

For this clonotype: The DNA is omitted, as the CDR3 cannot be located on it reliably, and the CDR3 follows TCRdb's listing. V and J are TRBV6-2 or TRBV6-3 and TRBJ2-4; the table's D call, TRBD1, has no DNA check behind it. Per germline, CDR1 MNHEY and CDR2 SVGEGT. Both ends counted, the CDR3 spans 12 residues. CDR3 sequence reads: CASSFGDGTGHF.

CDR3 protein: CASSQPRRAGNEQFF. The CDR3 coding sequence is TGTGCCAGCAGCCAGCCGAGACGGGCCGGCAATGAGCAGTTCTTC. The chain uses TRBV4-2 and TRBJ2-1; D not certain. CDR3 length equals 15 residues. With 3 bases removed from V and 6 bases from J, the gap between germline ends came to 15 bases. Germline lookup yields CDR1 LGHNA and CDR2 YNFKEQ.

Only a few counts were recorded for this clonotype. The gene calls are TRBV19 and TRBJ1-5; the D is unclear. CDR1 is LNHDA and CDR2 is SQIVND in the germline V gene (reference sequence). V shed 4 bases and J shed 9 bases, with 16 bases lying between them. The CDR3 extends over 14 amino acids. The CDR3 sequence: CASSTPTTRWPQHF. CDR3 bases: TGTGCCAGTAGTACTCCGACGACTCGGTGGCCCCAGCATTTT.

This clonotype was picked up a small number of times. The rearrangement links TRBV18 to TRBJ2-2; 9 bases agree with TRBD1. Germline V gives CDR1 KGHSH, CDR2 LQKENI. V lost 0 bases and J lost 4; bases outside the gene matches: 9. The CDR3 is 18 residues long. CDR3 DNA: TGTGCCAGCTCACCACCTTCTACAGGGGGCGGACCCACCGGGGAGCTGTTTTTT. It yields the protein CASSPPSTGGGPTGELFF.

This chain joins TRBV7-2 and TRBJ2-7; the match to TRBD2 covers 8 bases. Germline CDR1 is SGHTA and CDR2 is FQGNSA. The CDR3 contains 14 residues. Unmatched junction bases numbered 10, after V lost 5 bases and J lost 7 bases. CDR3 amino acids: CASSVDEREWEQYF. CDR3 nucleotides: TGTGCCAGCAGCGTAGACGAGCGGGAGTGGGAGCAGTACTTC.

The rearrangement uses TRBV15 and TRBJ2-1; no definite D call. The CDR3 runs to 14 residues. Germline values: CDR1 LNHNV, CDR2 YYDKDF (reference sequence). V was cut by 6 bases and J by 9 bases, with 18 bases left in between. CDR3 protein: CATSFPTWTGEQFF. CDR3 in DNA: TGTGCCACCAGTTTCCCCACTTGGACGGGTGAGCAGTTCTTC.

This clonotype was detected ten times or more. The chain combines TRBV12-3 or TRBV12-4 with TRBJ1-1, with a possible D match to TRBD1 (5 bases). V lost 1 base and J lost 11, with 20 bases in between. The CDR3 is 15 residues long. The CDR3 sequence is CASSLEAQTARAAFF. The CDR3 region has the DNA TGTGCCAGCAGTTTAGAAGCGCAGACAGCTAGGGCGGCTTTCTTT.

The V call is TRBV4-1, the J call TRBJ2-3, with 10 bases fitting TRBD1. The CDR3 consists of 19 residues. Germline V gene lookup returns CDR1 MGHRA and CDR2 YSYEKL. V lost 1 base to trimming and J lost 1 base; unmatched junction nucleotides: 11. CDR3 sequence: CASSQVLYRDRGGTDTQYF. Here the CDR3 DNA reads TGCGCCAGCAGCCAAGTACTATACCGGGACAGGGGAGGCACAGATACGCAGTATTTT.

Of note for this clonotype: The conserved closing phenylalanine or tryptophan is absent in this CDR3, likely reflecting a read error. This chain connects TRBV10-3 to TRBJ2-7; tentative D call: TRBD2 (6 bases). V lost 3 bases and J lost 1, with 13 bases in between. CDR3 length: 15 amino acids. Germline V gene sequence: CDR1 ENHRY, CDR2 SYGVKD. For the CDR3, the DNA is TGTGCCATCAGTGACCCGGAGGGCAGGTCCTACGAGCAGTACTTA. Amino acids: CAISDPEGRSYEQYL.